This TCR beta chain was recorded in a study of identical twins. Whole-study findings and limits: Conclusions leaned on cross-sectional statistical analysis and did not track the same donors over time.

As concerns this clonotype: Its antigen is unidentified.

A template switching step contributed a universal primer site, while unique molecular identifiers were present in the cDNA. From the 5' RACE reads, TCRdb called clonotypes with MiXCR, one entry per CDR3 protein. The sample includes hundreds of thousands of distinct CDR3 sequences, over 15% of them seen just once. V was trimmed by 2 bases and J by 3 bases, leaving 17 bases between them. Germline CDR1 is MNHEY and CDR2 is SMNVEV (reference sequence). This CDR3 is built from 16 residues. These sequences were also reported in another study, on T cells expressing NK-cell markers. According to that study: Seven sequenced donors out of eight were HCMV-seropositive, one seronegative. The dominant NKG2C+ clonotypes represented roughly 1.0-7.5% of CD8+ T cells in six donors.

Source material: PBMCs. The chain employs TRBV27 and TRBJ2-7; D is ambiguous. The TCR originated in a woman aged 18 to 35 in good health. Here the CDR3 reads CASSLPPQQTYYEQYF. In nucleotides, the CDR3 is TGTGCCAGCAGTTTACCCCCCCAACAAACCTACTACGAGCAGTACTTC.